These 17 T cell receptor beta chains originate from one sample sequenced in a study of blood T cell repertoires in COVID-19. Measured with immunoSEQ multiplex PCR; TCRdb has only the in-frame clones, and not every one. The sample has roughly 360,000 clones; more than 65% are singletons. The sequencing input was peripheral blood. The receptors derive from a human donor with acute or convalescent COVID-19. The donor label of this sample is uncertain.

The chain has TRBV7-9 and TRBJ1-2; 7 positions match TRBD1. This CDR3 region has 12 residues. After removal of 7 bases from V and 8 bases from J, the junction contained 7 bases not matched to a gene. Germline V gene sequence: CDR1 SEHNR, CDR2 FQNEAQ (reference sequence). This CDR3 reads CASTLTGEGYTF. Here the CDR3 DNA reads TGTGCCAGCACCCTAACAGGGGAGGGCTACACCTTC.

The CDR3 reads CASTPMVRVTAYNEQFF. The CDR3 region has the DNA TGTGCCAGCACCCCCATGGTCAGGGTTACTGCCTACAATGAGCAGTTCTTC. The chain recombines TRBV5-5 with TRBJ2-1, with D possibly being TRBD1 (5 bases). The CDR3 is 17 amino acids. Trimming took 6 bases from V and 2 from J, leaving 21 bases between them. Germline lookup yields CDR1 SGHKS and CDR2 YYEKEE (reference sequence).

This chain uses TRBV3-1 (or the pseudogene TRBV3-2) with TRBJ2-3; perhaps TRBD2 as D (6 bases). Germline loops: CDR1 LGHDT, CDR2 YNNKEL (reference sequence). The CDR3 has 14 residues. Trimming removed 1 base from V and 3 bases from J, with 8 bases in between. CDR3 sequence: CASSQGDLTDTQYF. DNA for the CDR3: TGTGCCAGCAGCCAAGGGGACTTAACAGATACGCAGTATTTT.

This clone was seen a few times. The J gene is TRBJ1-6, the V gene TRBV19; possible D gene TRBD1, 6 bases. The V gene's germline CDR1 is LNHDA and CDR2 SQIVND (reference sequence). CDR3 length equals 14 residues. Trimming left V 5 bases short and J 5 bases short, with 10 bases between. The CDR3 loop reads CASSGGKNNSPLHF. CDR3 sequence (DNA): TGTGCCAGTAGTGGGGGCAAGAATAATTCACCCCTCCACTTT.

V and J are TRBV30 and TRBJ1-6; D may be TRBD1 (6 bases). Germline assignment: CDR1 GTSNPN and CDR2 SVGIG (reference sequence). The V end lost 2 bases, the J end lost 7 bases, and 9 bases lay between the germline ends. CDR3 size: 13 residues. The CDR3 DNA reads as TGTGCCTGGAGTTTGGACAGCAATTCACCCCTCCACTTT. This gives the protein CAWSLDSNSPLHF.

The V and J genes are TRBV5-1 and TRBJ2-2; 8 nucleotides match TRBD1. Germline V gene lookup returns CDR1 SGHRS and CDR2 YFSETQ. The CDR3 has 17 amino acids. The junction had 7 bases not matched to a gene; V was cut back by 3 bases and J by 0 bases. The CDR3 spells CASSSTTGASNTGELFF. The CDR3 coding sequence is TGCGCCAGCAGCTCTACGACAGGGGCCTCGAACACCGGGGAGCTGTTTTTT.

The CDR3 coding sequence is TGTGCCAGCAGCTTGGCCGGAGCACGAGATGGCTACACCTTC. Its translation: CASSLAGARDGYTF. J is TRBJ1-2 and V is TRBV7-9, with unresolved D. The germline V gene encodes CDR1 SEHNR and CDR2 FQNEAQ (reference sequence). The CDR3 length is 14 residues. Trimming stripped 3 bases from V and 6 bases from J, with 14 bases between.

Worth noting for this clone: The sample contains more than one DNA sequence encoding this CDR3. The chain carries TRBV7-9 and TRBJ1-2; 8 nucleotides agree with TRBD1. CDR3 length equals 14 residues. V lost 1 base to trimming and J lost 8 bases; unmatched junction nucleotides: 6. Germline V gene lookup returns CDR1 SEHNR and CDR2 FQNEAQ (reference sequence). The CDR3 DNA reads as TGTGCCAGCAGCTTAGGGACAGGGATTGGCGGCTACACCTTC. Its protein product is CASSLGTGIGGYTF.

The chain recombines TRBV2 with TRBJ2-7; maybe TRBD2 (6 bases). CDR1 and CDR2 (germline): SNHLY, FYNNEI. The V end lost 7 bases, the J end lost 6 bases, and 10 bases lay between the germline ends. This CDR3 spans 11 amino acids. CDR3 sequence (DNA): TGTGCCAGCAAAGCGGAGGGCGAGCAGTACTTC. Residues: CASKAEGEQYF. The full variable domain, completed using reference TRBV2 and TRBJ2-7, is EPEVTQTPSHQVTQMGQEVILRCVPISNHLYFYWYRQILGQKVEFLVSFYNNEISEKSEIFDDQFSVERPDGSNFTLKIRSTKLEDSAMYFCASKAEGEQYFGPGTRLTVT.

With regard to this clone: This same CDR3 is encoded by further DNA sequences in the sample. The rearrangement links TRBV5-1 to TRBJ1-2; TRBD1 matches at 8 bases. Germline loops: CDR1 SGHRS, CDR2 YFSETQ. J lost 5 bases, V lost 3 bases, and 3 bases had no gene match. There are 13 residues in the CDR3. Here the CDR3 reads CASSSGGGYGYTF. The CDR3 coding sequence is TGCGCCAGCAGCTCAGGGGGCGGTTATGGCTACACCTTC. Full variable domain (remainder filled in from reference TRBV5-1 and TRBJ1-2): KAGVTQTPRYLIKTRGQQVTLSCSPISGHRSVSWYQQTPGQGLQFLFEYFSETQRNKGNFPGRFSGRQFSNSRSEMNVSTLELGDSALYLCASSSGGGYGYTFGSGTRLTVV.

Comment on this clone: The same CDR3 also results from other DNA sequences found in this sample. The chain has TRBV2 and TRBJ1-5; no clear D gene. Germline V gene lookup returns CDR1 SNHLY and CDR2 FYNNEI. There are 15 residues in the CDR3. Trimming removed 2 bases at V and 0 bases at J, with 8 bases between. This CDR3 is CASSERGNSNQPQHF. Here the CDR3 DNA reads TGTGCCAGCAGTGAACGAGGAAATAGCAATCAGCCCCAGCATTTT.

The chain carries TRBV5-8 and TRBJ2-1; 11 bases match TRBD2. Germline-derived CDR1 and CDR2 are SGHTS and YDEGEE. V lost 4 bases, J lost 8 bases, and 14 bases stayed unmatched. The CDR3 has 17 residues. The CDR3 nucleotides are TGTGCCAGCAGCCCTGGTAGGACTAGCGGGTGGTCGGATGAGCAGTTCTTC. As protein: CASSPGRTSGWSDEQFF.

V gene TRBV5-5 combines with J gene TRBJ1-2, with D perhaps TRBD1 (6 bases). The CDR3 consists of 14 residues. Germline values: CDR1 SGHKS, CDR2 YYEKEE (reference sequence). Between the trimmed V and J ends, which lost 4 bases and 8 bases, there was a span of 18 bases. The CDR3 protein is CASSAGTTGKGYTF. The CDR3 DNA sequence: TGTGCCAGCAGCGCCGGGACAACCGGGAAGGGCTACACCTTC.

A word on this clone: Other DNA sequences within the sample encode an identical CDR3. J is TRBJ1-5 and V is TRBV30; D might be TRBD1 (6 bases). With 2 bases removed from V and 7 bases from J, the gap between germline ends came to 12 bases. The CDR3 consists of 13 residues. Per the germline V gene, CDR1 is GTSNPN and CDR2 is SVGIG (reference sequence). This CDR3 reads CAWSRGGGQPQHF. The CDR3 DNA is TGTGCCTGGAGTCGGGGGGGCGGGCAGCCCCAGCATTTT.

The rearrangement links TRBV30 to TRBJ2-2; D not certain. The V gene's germline CDR1 is GTSNPN and CDR2 SVGIG (reference sequence). This CDR3 is 13 amino acids long. V lost 2 bases to trimming and J lost 3 bases, with 7 bases between them. CDR3 sequence (DNA): TGTGCCTGGAGTTCTACCTACACCGGGGAGCTGTTTTTT. Translating it yields CAWSSTYTGELFF.

The chain joins TRBV30 to TRBJ2-5; TRBD2 is a possible D gene (7 bases). The CDR3 runs to 11 residues. Germline CDR1 reads GTSNPN; CDR2 reads SVGIG (reference sequence). V lost 4 bases, J lost 8 bases, and 11 bases lay in between. The CDR3 here is CAWNREGTQYF. For the CDR3, the DNA is TGTGCCTGGAACAGGGAGGGTACCCAGTACTTC.

This rearrangement joins TRBV5-1 to TRBJ2-2, with a possible D match to TRBD2 (6 bases). Trimming stripped 4 bases from V and 6 bases from J, with 16 bases between. The CDR3 is made up of 15 amino acids. Germline CDR1 reads SGHRS; CDR2 reads YFSETQ. CDR3 in amino acids: CASSGGTPAAGELFF. Here the CDR3 DNA reads TGCGCCAGCAGCGGCGGGACTCCCGCGGCCGGGGAGCTGTTTTTT. Variable domain in full (rest from reference TRBV5-1 and TRBJ2-2): KAGVTQTPRYLIKTRGQQVTLSCSPISGHRSVSWYQQTPGQGLQFLFEYFSETQRNKGNFPGRFSGRQFSNSRSEMNVSTLELGDSALYLCASSGGTPAAGELFFGEGSRLTVL.